The entry below describes one T cell receptor beta chain. Its cognate antigen is unknown. Additional DNA sequences in this sample encode the identical CDR3. This entry is derived from a study of shared clonotypes between healthy human individuals. Study-wide results and limits: Shared across several donors were about 4.8% of the naive CD4 clonotypes. Clonotype sharing levels among donors were expected to vary with sequencing depth. Investigators collected only blood, and repertoires in tissues likely differ.

Using immunoSEQ multiplex PCR, the repertoire was profiled, and TCRdb retains in-frame clones only, with some absent. The sample carries around 1.1 million clones, around three quarters recorded once. There are 13 residues in the CDR3. From germline, CDR1 is SGHRS and CDR2 YFSETQ. Deletions cut 4 bases from V and 4 bases from J, with 11 bases between. Donors, healthy HIV-negative adults, lacked recent acute infections or vaccinations. This TCR derives from a man younger than 35 in good health. Some clones in this sample may be carry-over from other donors' samples. Material: memory CD4+ T cells from PBMCs. As to subset: CD45RA-negative fraction. The J gene is TRBJ2-5, the V gene TRBV5-1; D is unresolved. CDR3 residues: CASSSSPGETQYF. The CDR3 nucleotides read TGCGCCAGCAGCAGCAGTCCTGGAGAGACCCAGTACTTC.